The source of this TCR beta chain is a study of T cells in Graves' hyperthyroidism and ophthalmopathy. Patients with uncontrolled infections, other autoimmune diseases, pregnancy or lactation were excluded. The CDR3 regions of TCR beta were amplified from RNA transcripts. The TCR CDR3 was amplified in a first-round RT-PCR using the HTBI primer set. TCRdb redid the calling of the multiplex PCR reads with MiXCR, one entry per CDR3 protein. Here the sample spans around 440,000 distinct CDR3 sequences, 15% to 18% being singletons. The CDR3 totals 16 residues. Germline trimming cut 1 base from V and 5 bases from J; bases unmatched to any gene: 3. The germline V gene encodes CDR1 MNHEY and CDR2 SMNVEV (reference sequence).

This TCR was recovered from a woman in her late teens or twenties with Graves' hyperthyroidism. The sample consisted of blood. The V call is TRBV27, the J call TRBJ2-2, with 11 bases matching TRBD2. CDR3 sequence: CASSLLAGGPTGELFF. The CDR3 nucleotides are TGTGCCAGCAGTTTATTAGCGGGAGGGCCGACCGGGGAGCTGTTTTTT.